Listed below are T cell receptor beta chains from one sample, sequenced in a study of blood T cell repertoires in COVID-19. Sequencing was performed with immunoSEQ multiplex PCR; in TCRdb, only in-frame clones are kept and a portion is missing. Among about 220,000 clones, roughly 84% were seen once, and the ten largest hold 3% to 4.5%. The specimen was peripheral blood. These receptors all come from an elderly woman with acute or convalescent COVID-19. Both conserved end residues are part of each CDR3. The D gene is left open where the match is weak. Some rows have no size entry. The others give once, few or many, or a class for an expanded clone.

j_call v_call d_call clone_size cdr3_nt cdr3_aa
TRBJ1-1 TRBV27 TRBD1 - TGTGCCAGCAGGGGAACTACAGGGGGCGAAGCTTTCTTT CASRGTTGGEAFF
TRBJ2-1 TRBV7-2 - - TGTGCCAGCAGCTTAGGGAGGGGTCGGGAGCAGTTCTTC CASSLGRGREQFF
TRBJ1-2 TRBV28 TRBD1 - TGTGCCAGTGTCCCGGGACAGGGGGACAACTATGGCTACACCTTC CASVPGQGDNYGYTF
TRBJ1-1 TRBV19 TRBD1 - TGTGCCAGTAGTCCACAGGGGATCGGGGTGAACACTGAAGCTTTCTTT CASSPQGIGVNTEAFF
TRBJ1-2 TRBV6-2/TRBV6-3 - - TGTGCCAGCAGTTACCCCCTAGCTAGGGGCTACACCTTC CASSYPLARGYTF
TRBJ1-2 TRBV28 - - TGTGCCAGCAGGGACACGACGTTCAACTATGGCTACACCTTC CASRDTTFNYGYTF
TRBJ1-2 TRBV29-1 - - TGCAGCGTTGTAATATCGGGATCAGCTAACTATGGCTACACCTTC CSVVISGSANYGYTF
TRBJ1-1 TRBV14 TRBD1 once TGTGCCAGCAGCCCGCTCGCGGGACAGACGAACACTGAAGCTTTCTTT CASSPLAGQTNTEAFF
TRBJ1-5 TRBV4-1 TRBD1 - TGCGCCAGCAGCCAATCTCCGACAGGGAACAATCAGCCCCAGCATTTT CASSQSPTGNNQPQHF
TRBJ1-2 TRBV12-3/TRBV12-4 - few TGTGCCAGCAGTTTATCAGGGGTATATGGCTACACCTTC CASSLSGVYGYTF
TRBJ2-5 TRBV2 TRBD2 - TGTGCCAGCAGTGAAGGGCGGGGGATAGAGACCCAGTACTTC CASSEGRGIETQYF
TRBJ1-5 TRBV5-1 TRBD1 - TGCGCCAGCAGCTTGGCGGGACAGGGCTATCAGCCCCAGCATTTT CASSLAGQGYQPQHF
TRBJ1-5 TRBV3-1/TRBV3-2 TRBD1 - TGTGCCAGCAGCCCAGGGGACAGCTTGTTTAGCAATCAGCCCCAGCATTTT CASSPGDSLFSNQPQHF
TRBJ1-5 TRBV7-8 - - TGTGCCAGCAGCTTTTCGGGGTCTACGAATCAGCCCCAGCATTTT CASSFSGSTNQPQHF
TRBJ1-1 TRBV2 TRBD1 - TGTGCCAGCAGTCCCGGGACAGTAACCCTTGAAGCTTTCTTT CASSPGTVTLEAFF
TRBJ1-4 TRBV19 - - TGTGCCAGTAGTATAGGAGGAGCTAATGAAAAACTGTTTTTT CASSIGGANEKLFF